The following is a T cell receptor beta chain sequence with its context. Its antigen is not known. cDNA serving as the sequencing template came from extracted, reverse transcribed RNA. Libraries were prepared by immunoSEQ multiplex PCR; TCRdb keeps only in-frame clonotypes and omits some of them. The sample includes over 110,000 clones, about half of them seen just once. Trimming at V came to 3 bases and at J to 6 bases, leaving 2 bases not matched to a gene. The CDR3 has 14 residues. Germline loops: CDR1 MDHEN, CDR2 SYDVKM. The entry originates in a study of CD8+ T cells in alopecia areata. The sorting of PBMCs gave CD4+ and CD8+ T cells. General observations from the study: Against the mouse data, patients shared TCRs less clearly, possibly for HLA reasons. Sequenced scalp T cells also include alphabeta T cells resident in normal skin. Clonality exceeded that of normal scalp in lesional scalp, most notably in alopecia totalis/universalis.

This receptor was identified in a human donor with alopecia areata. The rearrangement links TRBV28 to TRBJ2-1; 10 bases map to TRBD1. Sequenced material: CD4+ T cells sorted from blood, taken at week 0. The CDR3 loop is CASSLGTGVNEQFF. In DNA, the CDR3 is TGTGCCAGCAGTTTGGGGACAGGGGTCAATGAGCAGTTCTTC.